The 3 T cell receptor beta chains listed next were all sequenced from one sample in a study of CXCR3-negative and CXCR3-positive naive CD8 T cells. Antigens of these TCRs are unknown. Study-level points and caveats: TRB CDR3s were more hydrophobic in CXCR3-positive than in CXCR3-negative naive cells.

The TRB libraries of cDNA were built by UMI-labeled 5' RACE. From the 5' RACE reads, TCRdb lists one entry per CDR3 protein and no DNA. There are around 80,000 distinct CDR3 sequences in the sample, with 0.55% to 0.8% held by the top ten. Input material: naive CXCR3+ CD8+ T cells from blood. The subset is: CD45RO-CCR7+CD27+CD95- naive CD8+ T cells expressing CXCR3 (TNR3+). Receptors were obtained from a human donor in good health. Some clones in this sample may be carry-over from other donors' samples.

The gene calls are TRBV5-1 and TRBJ2-7; the TRBD2 assignment by TCRdb is unverifiable without DNA. Germline V gene lookup returns CDR1 SGHRS and CDR2 YFSETQ. The CDR3 is 12 residues long. The CDR3 reads CASTGGDYEQYF.

The rearrangement uses TRBV4-1 and TRBJ2-2; TCRdb indicates TRBD1, and absent DNA this call remains unverified. Germline CDR1 MGHRA, CDR2 YSYEKL. The CDR3 loop spans 14 amino acids. This CDR3 is CASSQDPGPGELFF.

The rearrangement joins TRBV5-1 to TRBJ2-7; absent DNA, TCRdb's TRBD1 call cannot be checked. The CDR3 totals 14 residues. Germline CDR1 and CDR2: SGHRS and YFSETQ. CDR3 protein: CASSQQTGTYEQYF.